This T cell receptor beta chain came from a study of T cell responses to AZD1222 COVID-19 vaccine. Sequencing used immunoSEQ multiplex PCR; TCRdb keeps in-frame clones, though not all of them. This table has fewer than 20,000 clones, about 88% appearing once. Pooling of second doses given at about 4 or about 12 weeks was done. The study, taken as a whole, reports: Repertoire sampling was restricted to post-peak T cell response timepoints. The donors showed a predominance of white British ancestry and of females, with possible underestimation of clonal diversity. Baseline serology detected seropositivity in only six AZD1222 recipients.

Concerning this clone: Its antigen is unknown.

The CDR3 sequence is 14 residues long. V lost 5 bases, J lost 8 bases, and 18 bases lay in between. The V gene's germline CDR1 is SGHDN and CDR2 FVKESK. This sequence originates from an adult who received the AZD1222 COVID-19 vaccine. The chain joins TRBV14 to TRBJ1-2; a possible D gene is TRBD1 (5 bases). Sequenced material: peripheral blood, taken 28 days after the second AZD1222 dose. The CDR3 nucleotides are TGTGCCAGCAGCTTTGAACGAAGCGGGGGGGGCTACACCTTC. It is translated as CASSFERSGGGYTF.